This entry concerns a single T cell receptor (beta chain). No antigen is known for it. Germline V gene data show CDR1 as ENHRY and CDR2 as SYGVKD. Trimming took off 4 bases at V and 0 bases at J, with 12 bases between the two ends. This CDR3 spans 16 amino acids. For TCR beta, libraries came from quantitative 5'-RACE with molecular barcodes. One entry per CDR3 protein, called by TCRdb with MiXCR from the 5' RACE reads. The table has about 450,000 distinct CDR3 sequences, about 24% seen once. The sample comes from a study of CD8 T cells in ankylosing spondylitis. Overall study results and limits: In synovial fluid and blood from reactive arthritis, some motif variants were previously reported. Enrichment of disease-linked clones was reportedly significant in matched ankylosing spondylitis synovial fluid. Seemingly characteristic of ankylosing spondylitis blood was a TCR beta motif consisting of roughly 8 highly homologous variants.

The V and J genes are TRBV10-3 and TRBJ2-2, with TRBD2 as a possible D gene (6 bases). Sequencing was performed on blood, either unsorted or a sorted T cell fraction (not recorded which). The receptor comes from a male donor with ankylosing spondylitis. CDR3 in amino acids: CAISALGTANTGELFF. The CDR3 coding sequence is TGTGCCATCAGTGCCCTAGGGACTGCGAACACCGGGGAGCTGTTTTTT.